This paragraph covers one T cell receptor beta chain sequence. Its specificity is unknown. The source of the sample is a study of shared clonotypes between healthy human individuals. Study in general: Samples came from a couple of female and a few male donors aged 18 to 49.

Original methodology: Sequence data from immunoSEQ were junction-only and lacked quality scores; consequently, filtering differed. Assay used: immunoSEQ multiplex PCR; TCRdb lists only in-frame clones, some missing. That table is the source of V, J and clone size, and D and trimming were worked out from the DNA. The sample yields hundreds of thousands of clones, approximately 96% seen once. Study-level findings and limits: Generation of non-shared clonotypes was less probable than generation of clonotypes shared by all four donors.

Positively selected for CCR7, the CD45RO-negative cells used as naive CD8 cells excluded terminally differentiated effector memory CD45RA+ cells. Each sample came from a Caucasian adult donor living in Nashville, Tennessee. Germline CDR1 is MNHEY and CDR2 is SMNVEV (reference sequence). V was cut by 7 bases and J by 8 bases, with 12 bases left in between. The CDR3 consists of 12 residues. The gene calls are TRBV27 and TRBJ2-1; D is possibly TRBD2 (6 bases). The TCR comes from a woman aged 25 to 39 in good health. What was sequenced was naive CD8+ T cells sorted from blood. Here the CDR3 DNA reads TGTGCCAGCACCTCGGGGGTCTATGAGCAGTTCTTC. It is translated as CASTSGVYEQFF.